A single sample is the source of the 13 T cell receptor beta chains below, sequenced in a study of a mutant IDH1 vaccine in newly diagnosed glioma. Time point meaning: baseline, week 1 (first vaccination visit). The treatment denotes: pre-vaccination baseline after standard-of-care therapy. Assay used: immunoSEQ multiplex PCR; TCRdb lists only in-frame clones, some missing. The table shows over 55,000 clones, with around 83% occurring only once. The source was peripheral blood mononuclear cells (PBMCs), collected from a glioma patient treated with radiotherapy, temozolomide or both. The origin of the receptors is a woman between 18 and 29 years old with glioma. Some clones in this sample may be carry-over from other donors' samples.

The chain combines TRBV18 with TRBJ1-1; 7 bases are a match to TRBD1. J gave up 4 bases and V 5 bases, and 13 bases lay outside the gene matches. In germline, CDR1 is KGHSH, CDR2 LQKENI. CDR3 length equals 16 residues. The CDR3 protein is CASSTQGGHMSTEAFF. The CDR3 DNA reads TGTGCCAGCTCAACTCAGGGGGGGCACATGTCCACTGAAGCTTTCTTT.

This clone has a single count. The chain is built from TRBV5-1 and TRBJ2-3; 8 nucleotides match TRBD2. The CDR3 runs to 17 residues. After removal of 6 bases from V and 4 bases from J, the junction contained 16 bases not matched to a gene. Germline loops: CDR1 SGHRS, CDR2 YFSETQ. The CDR3 sequence: CASKKSTGGANSDTQYF. The CDR3 DNA sequence: TGCGCCAGCAAAAAGAGCACCGGGGGGGCGAACTCAGATACGCAGTATTTT.

This chain links TRBV11-2 with TRBJ2-2, with TRBD2 as a possible D gene (5 bases). Deletions cut 6 bases from V and 7 bases from J, with 9 bases between. Germline-derived CDR1 and CDR2 are SGHAT and FQNNGV. This CDR3 spans 12 amino acids. CDR3 amino acids: CASSARVGELFF. CDR3 nucleotides: TGTGCCAGCAGTGCGAGGGTCGGGGAGCTGTTTTTT.

The chain joins TRBV7-6 to TRBJ2-2; TRBD1 might be the D (6 bases). Germline V gene sequence: CDR1 SGHVS, CDR2 FNYEAQ. CDR3 size: 17 residues. Trimming shortened V by 1 base and J by 1 base, and 13 bases separated the two germline ends. This CDR3 is CASSLVRAGENTGELFF. The DNA for the CDR3 is TGTGCCAGCAGCTTAGTACGGGCAGGGGAGAACACCGGGGAGCTGTTTTTT.

The chain has TRBV5-4 and TRBJ2-4; tentative D call: TRBD2 (5 bases). V lost 7 bases and J 9 bases, leaving 17 bases between the germline ends. The CDR3 has 13 residues. Germline V lookup: CDR1 SGHNT, CDR2 YYREEE (reference sequence). The CDR3 coding sequence is TGTGCCAGCGGGTTCGCGGCGGCGGGCATTCAGTACTTC. Amino acid sequence: CASGFAAAGIQYF.

The CDR3 coding sequence is TGTGCCAGCAGCCTCGGGACAGGGAGTTCCTACGAGCAGTACTTC. Amino acid sequence: CASSLGTGSSYEQYF. The chain uses TRBV13 and TRBJ2-7; TRBD1 matches at 9 bases. The germline V gene encodes CDR1 PRHDT and CDR2 FYEKMQ (reference sequence). There are 15 residues in the CDR3. Trimming cost V 5 bases and J 1 base; bases outside gene matches: 6.

The rearrangement joins TRBV21-1 to TRBJ2-2; no DNA check was done on the table's D call, TRBD2. TRBV21-1 is shown as a pseudogene. There are 16 residues in the CDR3. The CDR3 loop reads CASSKGGRASTGELFF. In DNA, the CDR3 is TGTGCCAGCAGCAAAGGCGGGAGGGCCAGTACCGGGGAGCTGTTTTTT.

In nucleotides, the CDR3 is TGTGCCTGGAGTGCCGCAGGCAGCTATGGCTACACCTTC. It specifies CAWSAAGSYGYTF. The rearrangement joins TRBV30 to TRBJ1-2; no definite D call. V shed 1 base and J shed 4 bases, with 10 bases lying between them. CDR3 length: 13 amino acids. Per the germline V gene, CDR1 is GTSNPN and CDR2 is SVGIG (reference sequence).

V and J are TRBV27 and TRBJ2-7, with D perhaps matching TRBD2 (6 bases). V was cut by 4 bases and J by 6 bases, with 10 bases left in between. Germline V gene sequence: CDR1 MNHEY, CDR2 SMNVEV (reference sequence). This CDR3 comprises 12 residues. The CDR3 protein is CASSYQGGEQYF. CDR3 nucleotide sequence: TGTGCCAGCAGTTACCAGGGAGGCGAGCAGTACTTC.

The chain uses TRBV9 and TRBJ1-4; D is perhaps TRBD1 (6 bases). This CDR3 comprises 15 residues. V was cut by 0 bases and J by 8 bases, with 14 bases left in between. Per germline, CDR1 SGDLS and CDR2 YYNGEE. The CDR3 protein is CASSVAGGLGEKLFF. The CDR3 DNA sequence: TGTGCCAGCAGCGTAGCCGGGGGGCTAGGAGAAAAACTGTTTTTT.

This clone was counted once. The V gene is TRBV5-5, the J gene TRBJ2-1; 10 nucleotides match TRBD2. V lost 2 bases to trimming and J lost 7 bases; unmatched junction nucleotides: 6. CDR1 SGHKS and CDR2 YYEKEE come from the germline V gene (reference sequence). The CDR3 runs 15 residues. The DNA for the CDR3 is TGTGCCAGCAGCTTCGGGGCTAGCGGGAGTAATGAGCAGTTCTTC. Its translation is CASSFGASGSNEQFF.

The V gene is TRBV6-6, the J gene TRBJ1-2; TRBD1 aligns across 8 bases. Germline trimming cut 6 bases from V and 4 bases from J; bases unmatched to any gene: 4. Germline-derived CDR1 and CDR2 are MNHNY and SVGAGI (reference sequence). This CDR3 has 13 residues. The CDR3 sequence: CASRRQGIYGYTF. As DNA, the CDR3 is TGTGCCAGCAGGCGACAGGGGATCTATGGCTACACCTTC.

V is TRBV6-1 and J is TRBJ1-1; D not certain. This CDR3 has 11 residues. CDR1 and CDR2 (germline): MNHNS, SASEGT. Trimming cost V 3 bases and J 1 base, with 0 bases left between them. The CDR3 DNA sequence: TGTGCCAGCAGTGAGAACACTGAAGCTTTCTTT. Its protein is CASSENTEAFF.